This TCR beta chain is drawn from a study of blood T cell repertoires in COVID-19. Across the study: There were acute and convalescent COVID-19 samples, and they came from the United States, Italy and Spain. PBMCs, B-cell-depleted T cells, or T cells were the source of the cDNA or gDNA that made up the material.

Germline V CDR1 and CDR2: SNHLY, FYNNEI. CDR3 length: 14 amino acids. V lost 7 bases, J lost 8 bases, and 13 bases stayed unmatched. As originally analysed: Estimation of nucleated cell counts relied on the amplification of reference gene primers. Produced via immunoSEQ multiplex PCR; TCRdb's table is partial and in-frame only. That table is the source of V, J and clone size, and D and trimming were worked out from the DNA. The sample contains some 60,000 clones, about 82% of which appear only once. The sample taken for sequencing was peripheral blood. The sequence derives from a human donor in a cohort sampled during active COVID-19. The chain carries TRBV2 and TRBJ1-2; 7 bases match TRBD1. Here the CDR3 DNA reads TGTGCCAGCATCATTGGCGCACAGGGGACCGGCTACACCTTC. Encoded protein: CASIIGAQGTGYTF.